The clone carrying this TCR beta chain was found a few times. Its antigen is currently unknown. This entry is derived from a study of CD8 T cells in ankylosing spondylitis. Germline trimming cut 3 bases from V and 5 bases from J; bases unmatched to any gene: 5. The length of the CDR3 is 15 residues. Per the germline V gene, CDR1 is SGHDN and CDR2 is FVKESK. Study findings and constraints: Reactive arthritis synovial fluid and blood previously showed some of these motif variants. Among TCR beta sequences, a motif of under 10 highly homologous variants appeared characteristic of ankylosing spondylitis blood. Disease-linked clones reportedly concentrated significantly in matched ankylosing spondylitis synovial fluid. Disease-linked clones, CD8+, were relatively rare in peripheral blood.

Quantitative 5'-RACE with molecular barcodes generated TCR beta libraries. TCRdb redid the calling of the 5' RACE reads with MiXCR, one entry per CDR3 protein. The sample lists 450,000 to 550,000 distinct CDR3 sequences, about 5.2% occurring once. This chain links TRBV14 with TRBJ2-1; 9 positions match TRBD2. The receptor comes from a male donor with ankylosing spondylitis. Source material: blood, either unsorted or a sorted T cell fraction (not recorded which). Here the CDR3 DNA reads TGTGCCAGCAGCCATTATAGCGGGAGCCACAATGAGCAGTTCTTC. Amino acids: CASSHYSGSHNEQFF.